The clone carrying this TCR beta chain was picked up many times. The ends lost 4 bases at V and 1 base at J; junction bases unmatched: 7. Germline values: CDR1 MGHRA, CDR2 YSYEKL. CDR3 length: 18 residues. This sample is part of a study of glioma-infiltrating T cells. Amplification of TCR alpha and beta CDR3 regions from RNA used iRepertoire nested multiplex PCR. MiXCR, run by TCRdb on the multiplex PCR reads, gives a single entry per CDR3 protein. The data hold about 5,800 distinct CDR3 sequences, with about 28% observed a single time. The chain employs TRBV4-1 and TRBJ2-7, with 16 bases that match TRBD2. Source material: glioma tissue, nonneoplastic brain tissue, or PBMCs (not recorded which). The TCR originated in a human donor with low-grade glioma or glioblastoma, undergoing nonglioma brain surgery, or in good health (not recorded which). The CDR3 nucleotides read TGCGCCAGCAGCCGGGGACTAGCGGGAGGGACGATTTCCTACGAGCAGTACTTC. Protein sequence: CASSRGLAGGTISYEQYF.